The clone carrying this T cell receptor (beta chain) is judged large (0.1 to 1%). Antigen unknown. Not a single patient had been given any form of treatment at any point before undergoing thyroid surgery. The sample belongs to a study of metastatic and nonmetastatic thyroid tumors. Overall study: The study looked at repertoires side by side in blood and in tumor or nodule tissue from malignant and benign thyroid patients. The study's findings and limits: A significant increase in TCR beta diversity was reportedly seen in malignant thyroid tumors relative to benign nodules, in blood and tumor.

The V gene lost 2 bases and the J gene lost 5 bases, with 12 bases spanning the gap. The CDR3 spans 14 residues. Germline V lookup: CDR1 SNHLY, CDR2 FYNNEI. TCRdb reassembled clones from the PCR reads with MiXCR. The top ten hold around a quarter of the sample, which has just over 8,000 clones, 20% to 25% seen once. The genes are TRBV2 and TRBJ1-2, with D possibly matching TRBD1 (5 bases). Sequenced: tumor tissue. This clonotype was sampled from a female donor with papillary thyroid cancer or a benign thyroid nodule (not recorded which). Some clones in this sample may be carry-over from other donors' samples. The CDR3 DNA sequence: TGTGCCAGCAGTGAACGGGACGGGGGATATGGCTACACCTTC. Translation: CASSERDGGYGYTF.